This TCR beta chain was found in a study of regulatory T cells in long-lasting Graves disease. Study findings and constraints: Persistent disease exhibited a predilection for TRBV28, TRBJ1-2 and TRBJ2-5.

Time point specified: persistent/refractory GD, antithyroid drugs over 5 years with positive TRAb. PBMC-derived RNA was used for the TCR library. Graves' disease was diagnosed by American Thyroid Association guidelines. The CDR3 spans 14 residues. Germline CDR1 reads MDHEN; CDR2 reads SYDVKM. Remarks on this clonotype: Its antigen remains unknown. At one boundary the junction diverges from the germline segment, which might be a read error.

Through Arm-PCR of CDR3 regions and iRepertoire HTBI primers, TCR beta libraries were built. MiXCR, run by TCRdb on the multiplex PCR reads, gives a single entry per CDR3 protein. Among 300,000 to 500,000 distinct CDR3 sequences listed, less than 25% were seen once. The sample was peripheral blood mononuclear cells (PBMCs), taken when the disease was refractory, from a patient treated with antithyroid drugs. The receptor's source is a female donor with Graves disease. This rearrangement joins TRBV28 to TRBJ2-5, with 9 bases lining up with TRBD1. The CDR3 DNA follows: TGTGTCAGCCTTTCCACAGGGGGCGGAGAGACCCAGTACTTC. Residues: CVSLSTGGGETQYF.